Each of the 22 T cell receptor beta chains below was sequenced from the same sample in a study of blood T cell repertoires in COVID-19. Measured with immunoSEQ multiplex PCR; TCRdb has only the in-frame clones, and not every one. The sample records around 200,000 clones, 70% to 90% being singletons. Sequencing input: peripheral blood. The source of these receptors is a young woman who had recovered from COVID-19.

The V gene is TRBV6-5, the J gene TRBJ1-2; 9 bases map to TRBD1. With 5 bases clipped from V and 5 bases from J, the junction kept 6 bases outside the gene matches. The V gene's germline CDR1 is MNHEY and CDR2 SVGAGI. The CDR3 consists of 14 residues. CDR3 nucleotide sequence: TGTGCCAGCAGTACGGACAGGGGTAGATATGGCTACACCTTC. As protein: CASSTDRGRYGYTF.

V is TRBV2 and J is TRBJ2-7; a weak D match, TRBD1 (5 bases). This CDR3 has 11 residues. Germline assignment: CDR1 SNHLY and CDR2 FYNNEI. V was cut by 8 bases and J by 3 bases, with 8 bases left in between. The CDR3 nucleotides read TGTGCCAGCGGCGACAGCTACGAGCAGTACTTC. This sequence encodes CASGDSYEQYF.

V usage is TRBV11-2 and J usage is TRBJ2-7; D possibly corresponds to TRBD1 (6 bases). Germline CDR1 SGHAT, CDR2 FQNNGV. The CDR3 length is 13 residues. The ends were cut back, 5 bases at V and 7 bases at J, with 15 bases in the middle. CDR3 sequence (DNA): TGTGCCAGCAGCCCCGTGACAGGCGGGGAGCAGTACTTC. Residues: CASSPVTGGEQYF.

The chain uses TRBV27 and TRBJ2-5, with TRBD1 identical over 8 bases. The CDR3 consists of 14 residues. Germline loops: CDR1 MNHEY, CDR2 SMNVEV (reference sequence). Trimming took 5 bases from V and 4 from J; bases not matched to a gene: 6. The CDR3 protein is CASSMQGARETQYF. The CDR3 nucleotides are TGTGCCAGCAGTATGCAGGGGGCCCGAGAGACCCAGTACTTC.

This clone was seen just once. This rearrangement joins TRBV19 to TRBJ2-1, with 9 bases lining up with TRBD2. Germline V gene sequence: CDR1 LNHDA, CDR2 SQIVND (reference sequence). V lost 6 bases to trimming and J lost 6 bases; unmatched junction nucleotides: 9. This CDR3 spans 15 amino acids. CDR3 sequence reads: CASSSGTSLFNEQFF. The CDR3 DNA sequence: TGTGCCAGTAGCTCCGGGACTAGCCTGTTCAATGAGCAGTTCTTC.

The chain couples TRBV9 to TRBJ1-2; 11 nucleotides line up with TRBD1. Germline V CDR1 and CDR2: SGDLS, YYNGEE. There are 20 residues in the CDR3. The V segment lost 4 bases and the J segment 4 bases; nucleotides outside the gene matches: 21. In DNA, the CDR3 is TGTGCCAGCAGCTCACCGGACCCCAGGACAGGGGGCGGCCCGCGCTATGGCTACACCTTC. This encodes CASSSPDPRTGGGPRYGYTF.

V usage is TRBV6-1 and J usage is TRBJ2-1, with a possible D match to TRBD1 (5 bases). CDR3 size: 14 residues. The germline CDR1 and CDR2 sequences are MNHNS and SASEGT. Trimming pared 1 base from V and 5 bases from J, leaving 9 bases between. The CDR3 region has the DNA TGTGCCAGCAGTGAAGTAGCAGGGAACAATGAGCAGTTCTTC. This translates into CASSEVAGNNEQFF.

The gene calls are TRBV7-2 and TRBJ1-2, with 10 bases that match TRBD1. The CDR3 extends over 17 amino acids. After removal of 1 base from V and 0 bases from J, the junction contained 5 bases not matched to a gene. The germline CDR1 and CDR2 sequences are SGHTA and FQGNSA. The CDR3 DNA reads as TGTGCCAGCAGCTTAGTGGACAGGGGGGACACTAACTATGGCTACACCTTC. It is translated as CASSLVDRGDTNYGYTF.

The chain is built from TRBV9 and TRBJ2-3; 8 bases are a match to TRBD1. The germline CDR1 and CDR2 sequences are SGDLS and YYNGEE. V shed 4 bases and J 7 bases; nucleotides not matched to a gene: 11. CDR3 length: 15 residues. The CDR3 nucleotides read TGTGCCAGCAGCCAGGGGACAGGTTCAGTTAATACGCAGTATTTT. Protein: CASSQGTGSVNTQYF.

V usage is TRBV6-1 and J usage is TRBJ1-4; maybe TRBD1 (6 bases). Per germline, CDR1 MNHNS and CDR2 SASEGT. Trimming removed 2 bases at V and 8 bases at J, with 12 bases between. There are 14 residues in the CDR3. CDR3 sequence: CASSEQGFFEKLFF. CDR3 coding DNA: TGTGCCAGCAGTGAACAGGGGTTTTTCGAAAAACTGTTTTTT.

The CDR3 spells CASSVIGVGTEAFF. In nucleotides, the CDR3 is TGTGCCAGCAGCGTGATAGGGGTGGGGACTGAAGCTTTCTTT. The genes are TRBV9 and TRBJ1-1, with D perhaps TRBD1 (5 bases). From germline, CDR1 is SGDLS and CDR2 YYNGEE. The length of the CDR3 is 14 residues. V was cut by 2 bases and J by 5 bases, with 13 bases left in between.

The gene calls are TRBV27 and TRBJ1-2; 7 bases are a match to TRBD1. Germline values: CDR1 MNHEY, CDR2 SMNVEV (reference sequence). V was pared by 7 bases and J by 5 bases, with 16 bases of the junction left unmatched. The CDR3 length is 16 residues. CDR3 nucleotides: TGTGCCAGCACGTTCTATCCTACAGGGGATCTGTATGGCTACACCTTC. Protein sequence: CASTFYPTGDLYGYTF.

V is TRBV29-1 and J is TRBJ2-5, with D uncertain. CDR3 length: 13 residues. Trimming removed 1 base at V and 0 bases at J, with 6 bases between. CDR1 is SQVTM, CDR2 ANQGSEA, per germline. The CDR3 sequence: CSVEGQNQETQYF. As DNA, the CDR3 is TGCAGCGTTGAAGGGCAGAACCAAGAGACCCAGTACTTC.

The V call is TRBV11-3, the J call TRBJ2-1, with 11 nucleotides matching TRBD2. With 5 bases clipped from V and 5 bases from J, the junction kept 8 bases outside the gene matches. CDR3 length equals 16 residues. Germline CDR1 and CDR2: SGHNT and YENEEA. CDR3 sequence: CASSPRSSGRNNEQFF. As DNA, the CDR3 is TGTGCCAGCAGCCCCCGCTCTAGCGGGAGGAACAATGAGCAGTTCTTC.

V usage is TRBV5-1 and J usage is TRBJ2-3; 8 bases fit TRBD2. CDR3 length: 15 residues. CDR1 and CDR2 from the germline V gene are SGHRS and YFSETQ. V lost 4 bases, J lost 1 base, and 5 bases stayed unmatched. Written as DNA, the CDR3 is TGCGCCAGCAGCCGTCCAGCGGGGGGCACAGATACGCAGTATTTT. Translating it yields CASSRPAGGTDTQYF.

This chain joins TRBV24-1 and TRBJ2-3; weak D call: TRBD2 (6 bases). Per the germline V gene, CDR1 is KGHDR and CDR2 is SFDVKD. Trimming left V 7 bases short and J 5 bases short, with 6 bases between. The CDR3 spans 11 residues. In DNA form, the CDR3 reads TGTGCCACCAGGGGGGGAGATACGCAGTATTTT. This sequence encodes CATRGGDTQYF.

The chain uses TRBV6-1 and TRBJ2-4; D is perhaps TRBD1 (5 bases). The V gene's germline CDR1 is MNHNS and CDR2 SASEGT. This CDR3 is built from 16 residues. Trimming removed 5 bases at V and 2 bases at J, with 16 bases between. CDR3 nucleotide sequence: TGTGCCAGCAGTAAAGGGCAGGGTTTAACCAAAAACATTCAGTACTTC. Amino acids: CASSKGQGLTKNIQYF.

The chain links TRBV19 to TRBJ1-3; no reliable D call. Per germline, CDR1 LNHDA and CDR2 SQIVND (reference sequence). This CDR3 has 15 amino acids. Trimming removed 7 bases at V and 0 bases at J, with 13 bases between. The DNA for the CDR3 is TGTGCCAGTACTTCCGAGCGATACTCTGGAAACACCATATATTTT. Amino acids: CASTSERYSGNTIYF.

The rearrangement links TRBV29-1 to TRBJ1-1; tentatively, D is TRBD1 (6 bases). The CDR3 loop spans 13 amino acids. CDR1 is SQVTM and CDR2 is ANQGSEA in the germline V gene. Trimming removed 3 bases from V and 5 bases from J, with 13 bases in between. The CDR3 is CSVDPTGRTEAFF. The CDR3, as DNA: TGCAGCGTTGACCCGACAGGTAGGACTGAAGCTTTCTTT.

The gene calls are TRBV19 and TRBJ1-1; D ambiguous. Trimming cost V 5 bases and J 4 bases, with 11 bases left between them. The CDR3 totals 13 residues. Germline-derived CDR1 and CDR2 are LNHDA and SQIVND (reference sequence). CDR3 in amino acids: CASSPRGPTEAFF. The CDR3 bases are TGTGCCAGTAGTCCCCGGGGTCCCACTGAAGCTTTCTTT.

This chain connects TRBV6-1 to TRBJ2-3, with a tentative D call TRBD2 (5 bases). Germline lookup yields CDR1 MNHNS and CDR2 SASEGT. V shed 1 base and J shed 2 bases, with 19 bases lying between them. There are 18 residues in the CDR3. The CDR3 sequence: CASSEGKRGLYNTDTQYF. CDR3 in DNA: TGTGCCAGCAGTGAAGGCAAACGAGGGCTATATAACACAGATACGCAGTATTTT.

The chain employs TRBV10-3 and TRBJ1-5, with D possibly TRBD1 on 5 matching bases. This CDR3 spans 15 amino acids. Per germline, CDR1 ENHRY and CDR2 SYGVKD. Deletions cut 0 bases from V and 8 bases from J, with 14 bases between. The CDR3 bases are TGTGCCATCAGTGAGTCAGGTCAGGGTGAGAAGCCCCAGCATTTT. This codes for CAISESGQGEKPQHF.